This entry is about one T cell receptor beta chain. The sample is drawn from a study of graft-versus-host responses after intestinal transplantation. TCRdb keeps only in-frame clones here, not all; method: immunoSEQ multiplex PCR. The sample lists around 71,000 clones, approximately 92% seen once, with about 6.7% in the top ten. Germline V gives CDR1 SGHRS, CDR2 YFSETQ. V was pared by 2 bases and J by 1 base, with 6 bases between. There are 13 residues in the CDR3. This receptor was obtained from a human patient who received an intestinal transplant, so some T cells may come from the graft donor. V and J are TRBV5-1 and TRBJ2-5; no firm D call. This material consisted of bone marrow, taken around 730 days after intestinal transplantation. The CDR3 DNA sequence: TGCGCCAGCAGCTTCCCAGGCCAAGAGACCCAGTACTTC. The encoded protein is CASSFPGQETQYF.